This TCR beta chain was identified in a study of cytomegalovirus exposure and HLA in healthy donors. Study details: A previous analysis identified 95 million to 140 million unique TCR beta sequences derived from 180 million or so T cells. Most donors, roughly 77% of 398 genotyped, fell in the Caucasian-associated ancestry cluster. Notes on the study in general: Whilst most TCR sequences proved rare, a subset of public TCRs occurred across many donors.

Donors in the study were healthy people who gave bone marrow. The PCR made use of 60 Vbeta and 13 Jbeta primers. Produced via immunoSEQ multiplex PCR; TCRdb's table is partial and in-frame only. This sample has about 62,000 clones, with more than 70% found just once. The V gene end was trimmed by 4 bases and the J gene end by 0 bases; junction bases not matched to a gene: 4. CDR1 and CDR2 (germline): SGHRS, YFSETQ. The CDR3 consists of 15 residues. As regards this clone: The antigen is undetermined.

The chain has TRBV5-1 and TRBJ2-1, with TRBD1 matching over 7 bases. Specimen: PBMCs. This sequence was found in a man in his forties in good health and CMV-seronegative. The chain's CDR3 is CASSPTGVSYNEQFF. CDR3 coding DNA: TGCGCCAGCAGCCCTACAGGGGTCTCCTACAATGAGCAGTTCTTC.